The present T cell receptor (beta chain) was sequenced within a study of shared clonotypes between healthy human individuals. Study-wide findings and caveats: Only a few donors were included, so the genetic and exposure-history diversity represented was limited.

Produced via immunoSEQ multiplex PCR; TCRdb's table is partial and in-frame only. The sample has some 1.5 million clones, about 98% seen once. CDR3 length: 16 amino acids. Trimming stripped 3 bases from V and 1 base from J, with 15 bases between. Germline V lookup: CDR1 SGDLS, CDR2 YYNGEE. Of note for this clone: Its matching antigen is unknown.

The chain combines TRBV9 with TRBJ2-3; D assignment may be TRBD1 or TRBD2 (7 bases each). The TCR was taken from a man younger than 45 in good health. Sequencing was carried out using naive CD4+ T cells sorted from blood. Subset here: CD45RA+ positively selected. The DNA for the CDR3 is TGTGCCAGCAGCGCCTGGGAGGGGGCCGGCACAGATACGCAGTATTTT. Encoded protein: CASSAWEGAGTDTQYF.